This TCR beta chain is drawn from a study of OX40 agonist ivuxolimab in advanced cancers. This CDR3 has 13 residues. Germline values: CDR1 LNHNV, CDR2 YYDKDF (reference sequence). Between the trimmed V and J ends, which lost 6 bases and 3 bases, there was a span of 9 bases. Repertoires were generated with immunoSEQ multiplex PCR, while TCRdb's copy carries only in-frame clones and drops some. The data hold around 50,000 clones, with about 89% observed a single time. General study points: The study did not work out the antigen specificity of the expanded peripheral T cells. CD4+ and CD8+ T cells in blood underwent clonal expansion by week 6 at 0.1 to 3.0 mg/kg.

This clone was counted only a few times. Its antigen is not identified. The sequence was collected from an adult with an advanced solid tumor such as melanoma, head and neck, liver or kidney cancer. This chain joins TRBV15 and TRBJ1-5; a possible D gene is TRBD1 (5 bases). Material: CD4+ or CD8+ T cells sorted from blood, obtained in a trial of the OX40 agonist ivuxolimab. This CDR3 is CATSGGLNQPQHF. In DNA, the CDR3 is TGTGCCACCAGTGGGGGTCTCAATCAGCCCCAGCATTTT.